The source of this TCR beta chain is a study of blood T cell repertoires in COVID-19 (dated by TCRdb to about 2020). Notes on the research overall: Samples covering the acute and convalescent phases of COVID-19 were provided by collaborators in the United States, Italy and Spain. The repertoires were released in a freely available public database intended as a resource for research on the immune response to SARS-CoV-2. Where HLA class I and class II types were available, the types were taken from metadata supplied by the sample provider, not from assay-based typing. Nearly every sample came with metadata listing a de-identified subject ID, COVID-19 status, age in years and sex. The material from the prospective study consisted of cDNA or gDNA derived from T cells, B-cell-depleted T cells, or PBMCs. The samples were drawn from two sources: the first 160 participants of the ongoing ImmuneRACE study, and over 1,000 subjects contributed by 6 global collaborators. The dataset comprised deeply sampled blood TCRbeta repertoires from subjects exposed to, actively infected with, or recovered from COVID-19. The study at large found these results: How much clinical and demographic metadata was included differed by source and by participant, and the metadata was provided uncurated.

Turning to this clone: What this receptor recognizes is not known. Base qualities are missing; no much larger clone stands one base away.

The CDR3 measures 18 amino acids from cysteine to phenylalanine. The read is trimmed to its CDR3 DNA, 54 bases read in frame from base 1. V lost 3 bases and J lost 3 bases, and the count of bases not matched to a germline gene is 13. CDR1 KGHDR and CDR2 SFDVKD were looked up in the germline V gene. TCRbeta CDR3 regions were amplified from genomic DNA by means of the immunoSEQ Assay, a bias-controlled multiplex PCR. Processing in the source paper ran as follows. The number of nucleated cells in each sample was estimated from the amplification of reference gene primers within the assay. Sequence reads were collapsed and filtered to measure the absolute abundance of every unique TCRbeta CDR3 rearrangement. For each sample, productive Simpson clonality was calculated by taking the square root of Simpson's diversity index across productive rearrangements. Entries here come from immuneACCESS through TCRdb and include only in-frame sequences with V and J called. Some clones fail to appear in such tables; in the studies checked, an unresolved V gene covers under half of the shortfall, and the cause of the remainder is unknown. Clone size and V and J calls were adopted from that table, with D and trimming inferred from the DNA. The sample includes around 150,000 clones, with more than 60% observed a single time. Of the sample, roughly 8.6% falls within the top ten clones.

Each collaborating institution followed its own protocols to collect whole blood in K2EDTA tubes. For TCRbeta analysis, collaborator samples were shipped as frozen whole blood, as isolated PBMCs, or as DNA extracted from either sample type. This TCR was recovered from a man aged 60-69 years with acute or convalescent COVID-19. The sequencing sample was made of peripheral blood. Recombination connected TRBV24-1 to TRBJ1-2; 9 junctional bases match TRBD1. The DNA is TGTGCCACCAGTGATCCGCACCTGGGACAGGGACTTGACTATGGCTACACCTTC. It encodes CATSDPHLGQGLDYGYTF.